This entry describes one T cell receptor (beta chain). This CDR3 region has 12 residues. Germline CDR1 and CDR2: MNHEY and SVGAGI. With 8 bases removed from V and 10 bases from J, the gap between germline ends came to 14 bases. This record belongs to a study of blood T cell repertoires in COVID-19. For the study at large: The United States, Italy and Spain provided the acute and convalescent COVID-19 samples.

Authors' analysis steps: For nucleated cells, counts were estimated from reference gene primer amplification. Profiled with immunoSEQ multiplex PCR; TCRdb holds only in-frame clones, not every one. V, J and clone size derive from that table, while D and trimming were established from the DNA sequence. The sample lists about 80,000 clones, around 77% seen once, with about 15% in the top ten. This sequence originates from a man aged 65 to 85 with active or convalescent COVID-19. The V call is TRBV6-5, the J call TRBJ1-4, with D possibly being TRBD1 (6 bases). Sequenced sample: peripheral blood. The CDR3 region is CASAQGRGKLFF. CDR3 sequence (DNA): TGTGCCAGCGCGCAGGGGAGGGGAAAACTGTTTTTT.